The rows below give T cell receptor beta chains drawn from one sample of a study of shared clonotypes between healthy human individuals. Profiled with immunoSEQ multiplex PCR; TCRdb holds only in-frame clones, not every one. The sample records hundreds of thousands of clones, more than 60% being singletons. The material sequenced was memory CD4+ T cells sorted from blood. These receptors were obtained from a man aged 25 to 40 in good health. Each CDR3 is given with its conserved first and last residue. Each record gives: clone size, V gene, J gene, D gene, CDR3 DNA, CDR3 protein. The D gene is left open where the match is weak. Clone size is shown for a subset of rows, as once, few, many or a class of expanded clone.

-	TRBV5-6	TRBJ2-4	-	TGTGCCAGCAGCTTGGCTAGATTCCGGGCCACGACTATGCAAAACATTCAGTACTTC	CASSLARFRATTMQNIQYF
-	TRBV6-9	TRBJ2-6	-	TGTGCCAGCAGTGCGTTGTTCTTACGACAAAGTCGGGCCAACGTCCTGACTTTC	CASSALFLRQSRANVLTF
-	TRBV29-1	TRBJ2-1	TRBD1	TGCAGCGGGGGGACAGCTTACAATGAGCAGTTCTTC	CSGGTAYNEQFF
-	TRBV6-1	TRBJ1-3	-	TGTGCCAGCAGTGAAGCGCCCGTCTCTGGAAACACCATATATTTT	CASSEAPVSGNTIYF
once	TRBV2	TRBJ2-2	TRBD1	TGTGCCAGCAGTGATAGTGACAGGGGGACCGGGGAGCTGTTTTTT	CASSDSDRGTGELFF
-	TRBV7-9	TRBJ2-7	-	TGTGCCAGCACCAACAGCGGCAAATTCCCCTACGAGCAGTACTTC	CASTNSGKFPYEQYF
-	TRBV4-1	TRBJ2-2	TRBD1	TGCGCCAGCAGCCGGACCTTGGGACAGGGGACCGGGGAGCTGTTTTTT	CASSRTLGQGTGELFF
-	TRBV9	TRBJ2-3	TRBD1	TGTGCCAGCAGCGCGTCCCGGGACAGTCACACAGATACGCAGTATTTT	CASSASRDSHTDTQYF
-	TRBV25-1	TRBJ2-4	-	TGTGCCAGCAGTGAAGCCCCCACAGGTTATCTAGCCAAAAACATTCAGTACTTC	CASSEAPTGYLAKNIQYF
-	TRBV5-4	TRBJ2-5	-	TGTGCCAGCAGCTACCCTAAAGAGACCCAGTACTTC	CASSYPKETQYF
-	TRBV5-1	TRBJ2-6	TRBD1	TGCGCCAGCAGCCAGCCAGGGGGCAGCAAGTCTGGGGCCAACGTCCTGACTTTC	CASSQPGGSKSGANVLTF
-	TRBV5-4	TRBJ1-5	-	TGTGCCAGCAGCTTGGCGGGGGGAAATCAGCCCCAGCATTTT	CASSLAGGNQPQHF